This T cell receptor beta chain was identified in a study of cytomegalovirus exposure and HLA in healthy donors. Study outcomes and limitations: In all likelihood, a cluster of highly shared sequence variants was a sequencing artifact.

In the PCR, 60 Vbeta and 13 Jbeta primers were used. Method: immunoSEQ multiplex PCR; TCRdb's copy keeps in-frame clones and lacks some. The table has roughly 120,000 clones, 79% seen once. As for this clone: Its antigen is unidentified.

The ends lost 5 bases at V and 3 bases at J; junction bases unmatched: 7. The CDR3 consists of 15 residues. Germline V lookup: CDR1 MRHNA, CDR2 SNTAGT. This chain joins TRBV6-4 and TRBJ2-1; TRBD2 agrees at 7 bases. Sequencing input: PBMCs. The receptor comes from a man between 18 and 29 years old in good health and CMV-seronegative. CDR3 region: CASSPESGNYNEQFF. The CDR3 bases are TGTGCCAGCAGTCCGGAGAGCGGGAACTACAATGAGCAGTTCTTC.